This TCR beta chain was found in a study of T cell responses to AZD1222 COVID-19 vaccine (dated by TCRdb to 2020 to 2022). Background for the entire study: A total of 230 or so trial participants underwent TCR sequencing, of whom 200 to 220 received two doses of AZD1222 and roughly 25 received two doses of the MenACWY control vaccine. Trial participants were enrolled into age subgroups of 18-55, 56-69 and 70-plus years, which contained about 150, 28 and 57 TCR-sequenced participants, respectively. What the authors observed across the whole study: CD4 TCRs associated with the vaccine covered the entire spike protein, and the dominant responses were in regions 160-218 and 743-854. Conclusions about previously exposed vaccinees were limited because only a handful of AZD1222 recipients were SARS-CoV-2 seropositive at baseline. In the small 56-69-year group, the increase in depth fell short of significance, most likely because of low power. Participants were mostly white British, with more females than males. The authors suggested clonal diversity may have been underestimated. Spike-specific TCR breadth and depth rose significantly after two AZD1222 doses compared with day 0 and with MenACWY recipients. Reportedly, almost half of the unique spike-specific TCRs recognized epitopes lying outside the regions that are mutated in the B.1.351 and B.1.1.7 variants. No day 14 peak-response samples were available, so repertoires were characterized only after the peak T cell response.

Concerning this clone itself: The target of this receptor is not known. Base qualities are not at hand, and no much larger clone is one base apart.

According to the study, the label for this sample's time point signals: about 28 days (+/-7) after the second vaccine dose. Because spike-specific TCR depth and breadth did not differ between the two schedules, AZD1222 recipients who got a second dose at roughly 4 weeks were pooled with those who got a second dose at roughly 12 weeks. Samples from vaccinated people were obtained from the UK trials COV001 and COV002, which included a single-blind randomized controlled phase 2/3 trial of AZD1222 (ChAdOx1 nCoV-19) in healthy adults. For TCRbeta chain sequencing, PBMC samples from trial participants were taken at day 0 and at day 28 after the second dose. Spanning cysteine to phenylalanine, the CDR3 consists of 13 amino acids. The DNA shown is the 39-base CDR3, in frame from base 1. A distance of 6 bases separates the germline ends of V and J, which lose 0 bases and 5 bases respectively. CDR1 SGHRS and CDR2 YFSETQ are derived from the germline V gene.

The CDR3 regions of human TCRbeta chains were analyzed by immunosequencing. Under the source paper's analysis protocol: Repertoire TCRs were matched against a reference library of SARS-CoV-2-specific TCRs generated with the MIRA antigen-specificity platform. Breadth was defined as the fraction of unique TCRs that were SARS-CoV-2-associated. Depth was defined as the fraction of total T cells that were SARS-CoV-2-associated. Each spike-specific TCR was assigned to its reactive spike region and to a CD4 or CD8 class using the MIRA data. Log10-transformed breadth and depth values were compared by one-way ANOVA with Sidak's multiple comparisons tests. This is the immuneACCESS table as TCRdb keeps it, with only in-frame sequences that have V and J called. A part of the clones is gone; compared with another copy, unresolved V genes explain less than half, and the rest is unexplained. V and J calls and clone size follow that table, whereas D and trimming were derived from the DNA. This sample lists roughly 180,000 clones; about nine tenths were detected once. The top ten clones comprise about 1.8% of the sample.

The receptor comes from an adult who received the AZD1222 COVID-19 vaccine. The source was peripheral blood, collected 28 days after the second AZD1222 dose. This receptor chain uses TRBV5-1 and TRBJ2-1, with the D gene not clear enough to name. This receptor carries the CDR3 CASSLGADNEQFF. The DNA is TGCGCCAGCAGCTTGGGCGCGGACAATGAGCAGTTCTTC.